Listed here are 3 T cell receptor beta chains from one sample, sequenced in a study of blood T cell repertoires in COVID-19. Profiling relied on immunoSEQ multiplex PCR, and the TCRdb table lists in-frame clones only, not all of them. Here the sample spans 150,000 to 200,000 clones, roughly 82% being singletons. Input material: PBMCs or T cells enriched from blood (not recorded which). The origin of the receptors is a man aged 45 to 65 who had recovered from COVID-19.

CDR3 sequence reads: CSASSRGARSGANVLTF. Written as DNA, the CDR3 is TGCAGTGCTAGTAGCCGGGGGGCGCGTTCTGGGGCCAACGTCCTGACTTTC. The V gene is TRBV20-1, the J gene TRBJ2-6; a weak D match, TRBD2 (7 bases). Germline V gene lookup returns CDR1 DFQATT and CDR2 SNEGSKA (reference sequence). The CDR3 is 17 amino acids. V lost 3 bases and J lost 1, with 16 bases in between.

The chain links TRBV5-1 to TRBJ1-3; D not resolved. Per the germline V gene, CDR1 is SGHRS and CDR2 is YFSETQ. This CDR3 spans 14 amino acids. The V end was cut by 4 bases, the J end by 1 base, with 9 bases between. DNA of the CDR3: TGCGCCAGCAGCGAGGCCTTGTCTGGAAACACCATATATTTT. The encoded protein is CASSEALSGNTIYF.

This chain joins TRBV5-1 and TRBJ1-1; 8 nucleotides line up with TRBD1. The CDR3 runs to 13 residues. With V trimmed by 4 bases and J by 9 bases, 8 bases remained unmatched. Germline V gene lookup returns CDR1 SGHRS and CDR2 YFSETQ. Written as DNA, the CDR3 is TGCGCCAGCAGCGAGATGACAGGGGTTCAAGCTTTCTTT. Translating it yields CASSEMTGVQAFF.